This T cell receptor (beta chain) was captured by sequencing in a study of PD-L1 blockade in urothelial cancer. Looking at the study overall: Among blood samples, the median T cell count was approximately 150,000. Regarding the study as a whole: Prediction of better survival came from below-median pretreatment blood TCR clonality.

In regard to this clone: Its antigen is not identified.

Synthetic analogs of TCR templates were spiked into every PCR. Assay: immunoSEQ multiplex PCR; the TCRdb copy retains only in-frame clones and omits some. This table holds about 50,000 clones, roughly 80% found once. The time point was: peripheral blood 6 weeks after treatment start. Each patient supplied 1 to 8 pretreatment and on-treatment samples. The starting material was PBMCs, obtained around atezolizumab (anti-PD-L1) treatment. This TCR was recovered from a man between 65 and 85 years old with urothelial cancer.

CDR3 sequence reads: CASSDPWGRSDTQYF. The CDR3 nucleotides are TGTGCCAGCAGTGACCCTTGGGGGAGGTCAGATACGCAGTATTTT. The gene calls are TRBV6-1 and TRBJ2-3, with a weak D call TRBD2 (6 bases). This CDR3 contains 15 residues. Trimming pared 3 bases from V and 4 bases from J, leaving 14 bases between. Germline CDR1 reads MNHNS; CDR2 reads SASEGT.